Only one count was recorded for the clone carrying this T cell receptor beta chain. This specimen comes from a study of blood T cell repertoires in COVID-19. TCRdb's table, derived via immunoSEQ multiplex PCR, lists solely in-frame clones and lacks some. The sample records 250,000 or so clones, 70% to 80% being singletons. The CDR3 loop spans 16 amino acids. Germline CDR1 LGHDT, CDR2 YNNKEL (reference sequence). Trimming cost V 1 base and J 7 bases; bases outside gene matches: 10. The rearrangement joins TRBV3-1 (or the pseudogene TRBV3-2) to TRBJ1-5, with TRBD1 matching 7 bases. The clonotype comes from a woman at least 80 years old with acute or convalescent COVID-19. The sequencing sample was made of peripheral blood. The CDR3 bases are TGTGCCAGCAGCCAAGCGGGCAGGGGGTGGGGGCAGCCCCAGCATTTT. Translated, it gives CASSQAGRGWGQPQHF.